The rows below give T cell receptor beta chains drawn from one sample of a study of T cells in Graves' hyperthyroidism and ophthalmopathy. Each CDR3 protein gets one entry after TCRdb re-called the multiplex PCR reads with MiXCR. In the table there are about 290,000 distinct CDR3 sequences, about 17% of which are singletons. Sequenced: blood. These receptors came from a woman in her sixties or seventies with Graves' ophthalmopathy. Both conserved end residues are part of each CDR3. D genes are given only for firm matches. Size is stated for part of the rows, as once, few or many counts, or as a class when the clone is expanded.

d_gene | j_gene | v_gene | abundance | CDR3nt | CDR3aa
TRBD1 | TRBJ2-5 | TRBV7-2 | - | TGTGCCAGTGGCAGGGGGCCAGAGACCCAGTACTTC | CASGRGPETQYF
TRBD2 | TRBJ2-1 | TRBV20-1 | many | TGCAGTGCTAGAGATCGTCTAGCGGGAGAAGAGTTCTTC | CSARDRLAGEEFF
TRBD2 | TRBJ2-5 | TRBV29-1 | - | TGCAGCGTTGGTCCTAGCGGCGGTGAGACCCAGTACTTC | CSVGPSGGETQYF
TRBD2 | TRBJ2-3 | TRBV24-1 | many | TGTGCCACCAGTGATCACCCGAGCCCTAGCGGATCCGCAGATACGCAGTATTTT | CATSDHPSPSGSADTQYF
- | TRBJ1-1 | TRBV28 | many | TGTGCCAGCAGTTTATTGGCCAGGGAAGCTTTCTTT | CASSLLAREAFF
- | TRBJ1-1 | TRBV6-1 | many | TGTGCCAGCAGTTATTACGGGCGCACTGAAGCTTTCTTT | CASSYYGRTEAFF
TRBD2 | TRBJ2-7 | TRBV20-1 | few | TGCAGTGCTAGATCCTTTAGCGGGAGTTACGAGCAGTACTTC | CSARSFSGSYEQYF
TRBD1 | TRBJ1-2 | TRBV19 | once | TGTGCCAGTATCCCGGACAGGGCTGGCTATGGCTACACCTTC | CASIPDRAGYGYTF
TRBD1 | TRBJ1-5 | TRBV19 | many | TGTGCCAGTAGAGCCTCCGGGACAGGGGGCGCAGGGCAGCCCCAGCATTTT | CASRASGTGGAGQPQHF
TRBD1 | TRBJ2-3 | TRBV7-2 | - | TGTGCCAGCAGCCCACGGACAGGGGAGTCGACAGATACGCAGTATTTT | CASSPRTGESTDTQYF
- | TRBJ1-1 | TRBV3-1 | many | TGTGCCAGCAGCCAAGAGGCAGGGGAGGGCACTGAAGCTTTCTTT | CASSQEAGEGTEAFF
TRBD2 | TRBJ2-3 | TRBV6-5 | many | TGTGCCAGCAGTTACCGGCTAGCGGGAGTGTTCACAGATACGCAGTATTTT | CASSYRLAGVFTDTQYF
TRBD1 | TRBJ1-1 | TRBV20-1 | - | TGCAGTGCTAGAGACCAACAGGGGTTCACTGAAGCTTTCTTT | CSARDQQGFTEAFF
- | TRBJ2-5 | TRBV5-1 | few | TGCGCCAGCAGCTTCTCAAGACAAGATCGCTTCCAAGAGACCCAGTACTTC | CASSFSRQDRFQETQYF
- | TRBJ2-3 | TRBV30 | - | TGTGCCTGGAGTGTACCAGGCCTAGATACGCAGTATTTT | CAWSVPGLDTQYF
- | TRBJ1-4 | TRBV9 | many | TGTGCCAGCAGCGCCGAGGCGGGGCTCGCTGAAAAACTGTTTTTT | CASSAEAGLAEKLFF
- | TRBJ2-2 | TRBV27 | - | TGTGCCAGCAGTTTAGCGGGGAGTGGCACCGGGGGGCTGTTTTTT | CASSLAGSGTGGLFF
- | TRBJ2-5 | TRBV10-3 | few | TGTGCCATCAGTGGGACAGTCCAAGAGACCCAGTACTTC | CAISGTVQETQYF
TRBD1 | TRBJ2-2 | TRBV5-1 | few | TGCGCCAGCAGCTTCCAGGGGGCGTTCACCGGGGAGCTGTTTTTT | CASSFQGAFTGELFF
- | TRBJ2-3 | TRBV7-2 | few | TGTGCCAGCACTATTCGGGGCGCAGATACGCAGTATTTT | CASTIRGADTQYF
- | TRBJ2-1 | TRBV3-1 | many | TGTGCCAACAGCCAGCGGTTCTCAGGGTACAATGAGCAGTTCTTC | CANSQRFSGYNEQFF
TRBD2 | TRBJ2-1 | TRBV20-1 | once | TGCAGTGCGAAGGAAACCCCCGGGACTAGCGGAAGCTCCTACAATGAGCAGTTCTTC | CSAKETPGTSGSSYNEQFF
TRBD2 | TRBJ2-3 | TRBV30 | few | TGTGCCTGGAACGTTGGCAGCGGGACCACAGATACGCAGTATTTT | CAWNVGSGTTDTQYF
TRBD2 | TRBJ2-7 | TRBV7-2 | many | TGTGCCAGCAGCACCGGGACTAGCGGCTACGAGCAGTACTTC | CASSTGTSGYEQYF
TRBD1 | TRBJ2-5 | TRBV3-1 | - | TGTGCCAGCAGTCGCAGGGGGCAGGAGACCCAGTACTTC | CASSRRGQETQYF